One and the same sample provided the 20 T cell receptor beta chains below, sequenced in a study of T-cell memory formation after mild COVID-19. TCRdb passed the 5' RACE reads through MiXCR, listing each CDR3 protein once. The sample carries about 140,000 distinct CDR3 sequences, 11% to 15% recorded once. Sequencing used PBMCs or a T cell subset sorted from them (not recorded which). The receptors derive from an adult woman who had mild COVID-19 (a few samples of this study predate the infection). Cell type and time point are not known.

This clonotype was recorded at least ten times. The V and J genes are TRBV4-1 and TRBJ2-5, with 14 bases identical to TRBD2. Trimming cost V 1 base and J 4 bases; bases outside gene matches: 2. Germline CDR1 and CDR2: MGHRA and YSYEKL. This CDR3 spans 16 amino acids. The CDR3 DNA follows: TGCGCCAGCAGCCAAGGGACTAGCGGGGGGCTAGAGACCCAGTACTTC. Residues: CASSQGTSGGLETQYF.

The gene calls are TRBV7-9 and TRBJ2-5; 7 bases match TRBD1. The CDR3 spans 19 residues. V gave up 5 bases and J gave up 5 bases; unmatched junction bases: 23. The germline V gene encodes CDR1 SEHNR and CDR2 FQNEAQ (reference sequence). This CDR3 is CASSQTYVYRGRTWETQYF. CDR3 nucleotide sequence: TGTGCCAGCAGCCAGACCTACGTTTACAGGGGACGCACTTGGGAGACCCAGTACTTC.

As DNA, the CDR3 is TGTGCCAGCAGCGACTCGGACAGGGGGCGCGGGTCCTACGAGCAGTACTTC. This gives the protein CASSDSDRGRGSYEQYF. The gene calls are TRBV7-9 and TRBJ2-7; 11 bases map to TRBD1. With V trimmed by 5 bases and J by 1 base, 10 bases remained unmatched. The V gene's germline CDR1 is SEHNR and CDR2 FQNEAQ (reference sequence). This CDR3 is 17 amino acids long.

This clonotype was seen many times. The rearrangement joins TRBV5-1 to TRBJ2-3; the D is unclear. The CDR3 is 10 residues long. With 0 bases removed from V and 7 bases from J, the gap between germline ends came to 0 bases. The germline gives CDR1 SGHRS, CDR2 YFSETQ. CDR3 amino acids: CASSLDTQYF. In DNA, the CDR3 is TGCGCCAGCAGCTTGGATACGCAGTATTTT.

This chain connects TRBV18 to TRBJ2-7; 11 bases align to TRBD1. Germline V gene data show CDR1 as KGHSH and CDR2 as LQKENI. The CDR3 is made up of 15 amino acids. V was pared by 5 bases and J by 5 bases, with 8 bases of the junction left unmatched. CDR3 bases: TGTGCCAGCTCATTCGACGGGACAGGGGGTCACGAGCAGTACTTC. Its protein product is CASSFDGTGGHEQYF.

The table lists this clonotype with a few counts. The genes are TRBV4-2 and TRBJ2-5; TRBD2 matches at 10 bases. CDR3 length: 16 residues. V shed 0 bases and J 4 bases; nucleotides not matched to a gene: 5. Per germline, CDR1 LGHNA and CDR2 YNFKEQ. This chain's CDR3 is CASSQEAAGGGETQYF. CDR3 nucleotides: TGTGCCAGCAGCCAAGAAGCAGCGGGAGGGGGAGAGACCCAGTACTTC.

This clonotype was detected only a few times. The chain joins TRBV4-3 to TRBJ2-1; no clear D gene. The CDR3 runs 16 residues. Germline CDR1 is LGHNA and CDR2 is YSLEER. Between the trimmed V and J ends, which lost 0 bases and 0 bases, there was a span of 9 bases. The CDR3 bases are TGCGCCAGCAGCCAAGAGGCCCCCAGCTCCTACAATGAGCAGTTCTTC. This sequence encodes CASSQEAPSSYNEQFF.

The V call is TRBV6-5, the J call TRBJ2-1; 7 nucleotides line up with TRBD2. This CDR3 region has 16 residues. Germline CDR1 is MNHEY and CDR2 is SVGAGI. The ends lost 0 bases at V and 7 bases at J; junction bases unmatched: 9. CDR3 nucleotide sequence: TGTGCCAGCAGTTACTCGACTAGCCCCTCGGCTAATGAGCAGTTCTTC. Protein: CASSYSTSPSANEQFF.

This clonotype was seen a few times. J is TRBJ2-1 and V is TRBV5-5, with D possibly matching TRBD1 (5 bases). Germline CDR1 SGHKS, CDR2 YYEKEE (reference sequence). This CDR3 is built from 14 residues. Between the trimmed V and J ends, which lost 4 bases and 5 bases, there was a span of 13 bases. The CDR3 loop reads CASSQFTGDNEQFF. CDR3 nucleotides: TGTGCCAGCAGCCAATTCACAGGAGACAATGAGCAGTTCTTC.

The V call is TRBV7-9, the J call TRBJ1-3; D gene unclear. This CDR3 contains 13 residues. Deletions cut 3 bases from V and 3 bases from J, with 6 bases between. From germline, CDR1 is SEHNR and CDR2 FQNEAQ (reference sequence). DNA of the CDR3: TGTGCCAGCAGCTTCTACAGTGGAAACACCATATATTTT. Encoded protein: CASSFYSGNTIYF.

The chain employs TRBV24-1 and TRBJ2-7; either TRBD1 or TRBD2 may fit D (5 bases each). Trimming took off 8 bases at V and 7 bases at J, with 17 bases between the two ends. The germline CDR1 and CDR2 sequences are KGHDR and SFDVKD. This CDR3 comprises 13 residues. The chain's CDR3 is CATIKGPKEEQYF. CDR3 DNA sequence: TGTGCCACCATTAAGGGACCCAAGGAAGAGCAGTACTTC.

The chain recombines TRBV9 with TRBJ1-5; maybe TRBD1 (5 bases). Deletions cut 3 bases from V and 6 bases from J, with 10 bases between. This CDR3 contains 13 residues. The germline V gene encodes CDR1 SGDLS and CDR2 YYNGEE. The DNA of the CDR3 is TGTGCCAGCAGCGAGTTGGGGGGTCAGCCCCAGCATTTT. As protein: CASSELGGQPQHF.

The rearrangement links TRBV7-3 to TRBJ2-5; the match to TRBD1 covers 9 bases. Germline CDR1 SGHTA, CDR2 FQGTGA. J lost 5 bases, V lost 5 bases, and 3 bases had no gene match. The CDR3 contains 13 residues. CDR3 DNA: TGTGCCAGCAGCCCCGGACAGGGGGAGACCCAGTACTTC. Protein product: CASSPGQGETQYF.

This clonotype was counted a single time. Given a much more abundant clone one base away, this may be a read error. The rearrangement uses TRBV5-1 and TRBJ2-7, with TRBD1 identical over 8 bases. J gave up 0 bases and V 4 bases, and 3 bases lay outside the gene matches. The CDR3 consists of 14 residues. The germline gives CDR1 SGHRS, CDR2 YFSETQ. The CDR3 nucleotides are TGCGCCAGCAGCCTGACAGGGGACTCCTACGAGCAGTACTTC. Amino acid sequence: CASSLTGDSYEQYF.

The rearrangement links TRBV6-2 or TRBV6-3 to TRBJ2-2, with D possibly matching TRBD2 (6 bases). This CDR3 region has 15 residues. The V gene lost 2 bases and the J gene lost 1 base, with 8 bases spanning the gap. Per the germline V gene, CDR1 is MNHEY and CDR2 is SVGEGT. CDR3 in amino acids: CASSYAGKNTGELFF. The CDR3 DNA is TGTGCCAGCAGTTACGCGGGGAAGAACACCGGGGAGCTGTTTTTT.

The genes are TRBV20-1 and TRBJ2-7, with D unresolved. Trimming pared 7 bases from V and 0 bases from J, leaving 13 bases between. Looked up from germline, CDR1 is DFQATT and CDR2 is SNEGSKA (reference sequence). The CDR3 contains 13 residues. The CDR3, as DNA: TGCAGTGGGCTGGACGGACGCTCCTACGAGCAGTACTTC. This gives the protein CSGLDGRSYEQYF.

The rearrangement uses TRBV7-6 and TRBJ2-7; tentatively, D is TRBD1 (5 bases). Trimming took off 5 bases at V and 3 bases at J, with 17 bases between the two ends. Germline CDR1 and CDR2: SGHVS and FNYEAQ. This CDR3 comprises 15 residues. CDR3 DNA sequence: TGTGCCAGCAGCCGGAGCGACCAGGGAAGCTACGAGCAGTACTTC. Translation: CASSRSDQGSYEQYF.

The V call is TRBV19, the J call TRBJ1-6; TRBD1 agrees at 8 bases. There are 15 residues in the CDR3. Germline assignment: CDR1 LNHDA and CDR2 SQIVND (reference sequence). J was trimmed by 8 bases and V by 6 bases; bases with no gene match: 9. The CDR3 is CASSDRTGWDSPLHF. The CDR3 DNA reads TGTGCCAGTAGCGACCGGACAGGGTGGGATTCACCCCTCCACTTT. Complete variable domain (other parts from reference TRBV19 and TRBJ1-6): DGGITQSPKYLFRKEGQNVTLSCEQNLNHDAMYWYRQDPGQGLRLIYYSQIVNDFQKGDIAEGYSVSREKKESFPLTVTSAQKNPTAFYLCASSDRTGWDSPLHFGNGTRLTVT.

The chain links TRBV7-8 to TRBJ2-1; D gene unclear. The CDR3 spans 12 residues. In germline, CDR1 is SGHVS, CDR2 FQNEAQ. V lost 2 bases and J 7 bases, leaving 6 bases between the germline ends. Here the CDR3 reads CASSLFVNEQFF. In DNA, the CDR3 is TGTGCCAGCAGCTTATTCGTGAATGAGCAGTTCTTC.

The rearrangement uses TRBV29-1 and TRBJ1-2; D call uncertain. Deletions cut 0 bases from V and 3 bases from J, with 14 bases between. The length of the CDR3 is 15 residues. The germline V gene has CDR1 SQVTM and CDR2 ANQGSEA. CDR3 sequence reads: CSVEDQRSQDYGYTF. CDR3 nucleotide sequence: TGCAGCGTTGAAGATCAGCGCTCTCAGGACTATGGCTACACCTTC.